This entry is about one TCR beta chain. The antigen is unknown. The protocol was immunoSEQ multiplex PCR, while the TCRdb copy is restricted to in-frame clones and leaves out a portion. This table has about 29,000 clones, almost 80% appearing once. The sample comes from a study of regulatory dendritic cells for organ transplantation. Findings of the study overall: Naive CD4+ and CD8+ repertoires were highly diverse; memory CD8+ was most oligoclonal. Considerable individual heterogeneity was seen in alloreactive memory CD8+ T cells. Mature dendritic cells appeared to drive more memory CD8+ clonal expansion than regulatory ones.

CD4+ or CD8+ T cells were sorted as naive CD45RA+ or memory CD45RO+. Specimen: memory CD4+ T cells from blood. Subset described: CD45RO+ memory T cells. The receptor was isolated from a human donor in good health.

CDR3 nucleotide sequence: TGTGCCACCAGCAGAGATACAGCCTTTGTGGGGCAGCCCCAGCATTTT. Amino acids: CATSRDTAFVGQPQHF. This chain joins TRBV15 and TRBJ1-5; no firm D call. The CDR3 covers 16 residues. The V gene's germline CDR1 is LNHNV and CDR2 YYDKDF (reference sequence). V dropped 0 bases and J dropped 7 bases, with 16 bases sitting between them.